Below, 9 T cell receptor beta chains from the same sample are listed, as sequenced in a study of Ad26.COV2.S vaccination and SARS-CoV-2 variants. Treatment specified: 15 to 20 received Ad26.COV2.S at low or high dose, single or two shots; five or six received placebo; per-sample allocation not given. The samples were gathered on day 63 after the first injection of vaccine or placebo. The data were produced by immunoSEQ multiplex PCR, yet TCRdb's version contains in-frame clones alone and is incomplete. The sample records 440,000 or so clones, around 93% being singletons. This material consisted of peripheral blood, taken in a trial of Ad26.COV2.S vaccine versus placebo. The receptors originated from a person between 18 and 65 years old who received the Ad26.COV2.S COVID-19 vaccine or a placebo.

The V gene is TRBV7-2, the J gene TRBJ2-3; tentative D call: TRBD1 (5 bases). Germline-derived CDR1 and CDR2 are SGHTA and FQGNSA. V lost 1 base, J lost 2 bases, and 16 bases lay in between. The length of the CDR3 is 17 residues. CDR3 sequence: CASSLGSGLLSTDTQYF. The CDR3 DNA is TGTGCCAGCAGCTTAGGTTCAGGGCTGCTCTCCACAGATACGCAGTATTTT.

This chain uses TRBV4-3 with TRBJ1-4; possible D gene TRBD1, 5 bases. In germline, CDR1 is LGHNA, CDR2 YSLEER. V dropped 0 bases and J dropped 0 bases, with 14 bases sitting between them. The CDR3 covers 18 residues. CDR3 nucleotide sequence: TGCGCCAGCAGCCAAGAGAGGGACTGGGCCCCAACTAATGAAAAACTGTTTTTT. This gives the protein CASSQERDWAPTNEKLFF.

The V and J genes are TRBV2 and TRBJ1-4; 11 nucleotides line up with TRBD1. Germline V gene lookup returns CDR1 SNHLY and CDR2 FYNNEI. CDR3 size: 16 residues. J was trimmed by 7 bases and V by 6 bases; bases with no gene match: 10. Written as DNA, the CDR3 is TGTGCCAGCAGCCACCCGGGACAGGGGGAGGGTGAAAAACTGTTTTTT. This codes for CASSHPGQGEGEKLFF. Complete variable domain (other parts from reference TRBV2 and TRBJ1-4): EPEVTQTPSHQVTQMGQEVILRCVPISNHLYFYWYRQILGQKVEFLVSFYNNEISEKSEIFDDQFSVERPDGSNFTLKIRSTKLEDSAMYFCASSHPGQGEGEKLFFGSGTQLSVL.

The chain recombines TRBV10-1 with TRBJ2-4; TRBD2 matches at 7 bases. Germline loops: CDR1 WNHNN, CDR2 SYGVQD (reference sequence). J gave up 0 bases and V 2 bases, and 4 bases lay outside the gene matches. The length of the CDR3 is 16 residues. This CDR3 is CASSERAGVAKNIQYF. The CDR3 region has the DNA TGCGCCAGCAGTGAGAGGGCGGGGGTAGCCAAAAACATTCAGTACTTC.

This clone was seen only once. The gene calls are TRBV11-2 and TRBJ1-2, with D hard to call. This CDR3 is built from 14 residues. V was pared by 4 bases and J by 5 bases, with 14 bases between. Germline lookup yields CDR1 SGHAT and CDR2 FQNNGV. CDR3 sequence reads: CASSSSGPSYGYTF. The CDR3 DNA reads TGTGCCAGCAGCTCCTCCGGACCCTCTTATGGCTACACCTTC. Full variable domain (missing parts from reference TRBV11-2 and TRBJ1-2): EAGVAQSPRYKIIEKRQSVAFWCNPISGHATLYWYQQILGQGPKLLIQFQNNGVVDDSQLPKDRFSAERLKGVDSTLKIQPAKLEDSAVYLCASSSSGPSYGYTFGSGTRLTVV.

The rearrangement links TRBV7-2 to TRBJ2-3, with D possibly being TRBD1 (6 bases). The germline V gene has CDR1 SGHTA and CDR2 FQGNSA. The CDR3 sequence is 15 residues long. Trimming shortened V by 5 bases and J by 0 bases, and 12 bases separated the two germline ends. In DNA form, the CDR3 reads TGTGCCAGCAGCCTGGACAGAAGGAGCACAGATACGCAGTATTTT. Translation gives CASSLDRRSTDTQYF.

Here the CDR3 reads CSVTTGGQPQHF. The CDR3 nucleotides are TGCAGCGTTACCACAGGGGGCCAGCCCCAGCATTTT. The genes are TRBV29-1 and TRBJ1-5, with 9 bases identical to TRBD1. Trimming cost V 5 bases and J 7 bases; bases outside gene matches: 3. The CDR3 has 12 residues. CDR1 and CDR2 from the germline V gene are SQVTM and ANQGSEA.

J is TRBJ2-7 and V is TRBV28; maybe TRBD1 (5 bases). Trimming shortened V by 3 bases and J by 6 bases, and 9 bases separated the two germline ends. This CDR3 spans 12 amino acids. CDR1 and CDR2 from the germline V gene are MDHEN and SYDVKM. The CDR3, as DNA: TGTGCCAGCAGTTTTTCAGGGTTCGAGCAGTACTTC. This gives the protein CASSFSGFEQYF.

The chain joins TRBV4-3 to TRBJ1-4, with 8 bases identical to TRBD1. V lost 3 bases, J lost 3 bases, and 3 bases stayed unmatched. Germline V gives CDR1 LGHNA, CDR2 YSLEER. The CDR3 totals 15 residues. The CDR3 here is CASSQNRGANEKLFF. CDR3 nucleotides: TGCGCCAGCAGCCAGAACAGGGGGGCTAATGAAAAACTGTTTTTT.